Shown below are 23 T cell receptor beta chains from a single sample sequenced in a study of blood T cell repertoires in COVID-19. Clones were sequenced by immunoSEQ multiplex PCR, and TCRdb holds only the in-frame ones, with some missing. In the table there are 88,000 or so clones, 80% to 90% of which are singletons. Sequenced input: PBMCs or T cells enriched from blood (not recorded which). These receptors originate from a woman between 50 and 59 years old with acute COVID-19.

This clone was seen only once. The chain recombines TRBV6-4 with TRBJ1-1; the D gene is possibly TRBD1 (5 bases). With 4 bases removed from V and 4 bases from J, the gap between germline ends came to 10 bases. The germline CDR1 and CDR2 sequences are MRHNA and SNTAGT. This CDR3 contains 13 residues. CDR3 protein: CASSAGEGTEAFF. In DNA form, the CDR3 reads TGTGCCAGCAGTGCGGGGGAGGGCACTGAAGCTTTCTTT.

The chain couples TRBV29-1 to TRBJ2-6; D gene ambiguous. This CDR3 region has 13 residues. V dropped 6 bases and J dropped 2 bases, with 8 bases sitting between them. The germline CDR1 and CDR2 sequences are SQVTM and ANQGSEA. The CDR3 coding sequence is TGCAGCGTAGGTACAGCTGGGGCCAACGTCCTGACTTTC. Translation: CSVGTAGANVLTF.

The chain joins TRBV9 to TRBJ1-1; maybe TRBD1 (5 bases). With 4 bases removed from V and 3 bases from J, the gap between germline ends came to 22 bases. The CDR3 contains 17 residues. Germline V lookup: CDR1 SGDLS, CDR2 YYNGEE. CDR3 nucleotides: TGTGCCAGCAGCCCCCCGGGAGGGGCCATTGGGGACACTGAAGCTTTCTTT. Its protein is CASSPPGGAIGDTEAFF.

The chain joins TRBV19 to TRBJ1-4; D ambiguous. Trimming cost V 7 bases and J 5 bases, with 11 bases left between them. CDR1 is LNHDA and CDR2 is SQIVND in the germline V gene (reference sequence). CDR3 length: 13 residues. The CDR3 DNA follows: TGTGCCAGTACCGCTATAATCAATGAAAAACTGTTTTTT. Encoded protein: CASTAIINEKLFF.

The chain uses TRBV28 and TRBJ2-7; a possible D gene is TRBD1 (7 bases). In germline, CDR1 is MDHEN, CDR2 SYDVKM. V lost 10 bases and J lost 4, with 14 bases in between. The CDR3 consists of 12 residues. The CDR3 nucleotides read TGTGCCACCGGGAGACAGGGTTACGAGCAGTACTTC. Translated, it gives CATGRQGYEQYF.

CDR3 nucleotide sequence: TGTGCCAGCAGCTACCCAGCGGGAGTTGAGGAGCAGTTCTTC. Its protein product is CASSYPAGVEEQFF. The chain is built from TRBV7-8 and TRBJ2-1, with TRBD2 matching over 8 bases. CDR3 size: 14 residues. Germline assignment: CDR1 SGHVS and CDR2 FQNEAQ. Trimming took 4 bases from V and 10 from J; bases not matched to a gene: 9.

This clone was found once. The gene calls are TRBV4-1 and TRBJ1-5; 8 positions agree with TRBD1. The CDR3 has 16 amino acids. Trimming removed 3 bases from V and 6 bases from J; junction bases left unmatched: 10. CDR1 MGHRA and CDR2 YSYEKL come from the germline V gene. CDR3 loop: CASSQTLLRGPQPQHF. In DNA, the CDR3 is TGCGCCAGCAGCCAGACCCTCCTCAGGGGGCCTCAGCCCCAGCATTTT.

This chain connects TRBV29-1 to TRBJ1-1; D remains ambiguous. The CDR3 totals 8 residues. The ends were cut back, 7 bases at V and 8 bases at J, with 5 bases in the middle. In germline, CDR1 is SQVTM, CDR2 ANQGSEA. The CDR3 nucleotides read TGCAGCGCCGAGGAAGCTTTCTTT. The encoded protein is CSAEEAFF.

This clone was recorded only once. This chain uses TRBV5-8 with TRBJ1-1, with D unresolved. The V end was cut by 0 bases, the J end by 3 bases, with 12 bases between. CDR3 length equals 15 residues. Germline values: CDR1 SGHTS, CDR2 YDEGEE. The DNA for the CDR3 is TGTGCCAGCAGCTTGGGAGAGGCCTGGGACACTGAAGCTTTCTTT. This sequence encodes CASSLGEAWDTEAFF.

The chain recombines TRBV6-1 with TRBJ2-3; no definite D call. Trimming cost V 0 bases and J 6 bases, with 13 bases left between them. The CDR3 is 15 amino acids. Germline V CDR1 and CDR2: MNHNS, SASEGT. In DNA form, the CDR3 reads TGTGCCAGCAGTGAAGCGAGCTTCGCGATCGATACGCAGTATTTT. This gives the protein CASSEASFAIDTQYF.

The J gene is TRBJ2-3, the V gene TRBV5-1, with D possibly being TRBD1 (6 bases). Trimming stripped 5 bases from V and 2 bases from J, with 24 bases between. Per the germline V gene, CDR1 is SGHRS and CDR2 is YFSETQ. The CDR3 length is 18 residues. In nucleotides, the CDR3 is TGCGCCAGCAGTCCCGGAAACACAGGGAGCGACCCCACAGATACGCAGTATTTT. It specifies CASSPGNTGSDPTDTQYF.

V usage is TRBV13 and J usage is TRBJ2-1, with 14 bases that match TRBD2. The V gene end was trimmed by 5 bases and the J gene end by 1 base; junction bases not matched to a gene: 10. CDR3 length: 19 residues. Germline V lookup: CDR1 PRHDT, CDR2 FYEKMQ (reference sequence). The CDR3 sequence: CASSPRGTSGSRSYNEQFF. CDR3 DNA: TGTGCCAGCAGCCCGAGGGGGACTAGCGGGAGCCGATCCTACAATGAGCAGTTCTTC.

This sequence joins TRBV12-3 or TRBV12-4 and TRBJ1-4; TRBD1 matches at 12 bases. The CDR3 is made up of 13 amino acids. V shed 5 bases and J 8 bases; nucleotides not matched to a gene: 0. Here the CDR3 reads CASSGTGGEKLFF. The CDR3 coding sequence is TGTGCCAGCAGTGGGACAGGGGGCGAAAAACTGTTTTTT.

The CDR3 nucleotides read TGTGCCAGCAGCCAAGGAAGGGAGGACAGGGTAGGTGGCTACACCTTC. Its translation is CASSQGREDRVGGYTF. The chain uses TRBV3-1 (or the pseudogene TRBV3-2) and TRBJ1-2, with 8 bases matching TRBD1. The CDR3 extends over 16 amino acids. The germline V gene encodes CDR1 LGHDT and CDR2 YNNKEL (reference sequence). V shed 1 base, J shed 7 bases, and the junction held 11 bases outside the gene matches.

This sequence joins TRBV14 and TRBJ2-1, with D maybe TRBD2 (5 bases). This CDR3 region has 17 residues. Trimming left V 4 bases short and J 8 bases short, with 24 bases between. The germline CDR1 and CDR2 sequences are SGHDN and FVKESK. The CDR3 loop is CASSPTPSGPYGDEQFF. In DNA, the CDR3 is TGTGCCAGCAGCCCAACCCCGAGCGGTCCTTACGGCGATGAGCAGTTCTTC.

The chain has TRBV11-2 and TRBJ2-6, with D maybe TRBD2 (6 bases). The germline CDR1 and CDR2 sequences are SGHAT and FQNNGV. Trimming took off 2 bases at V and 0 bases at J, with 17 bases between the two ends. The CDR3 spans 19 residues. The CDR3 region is CASSLPLGGRTSGANVLTF. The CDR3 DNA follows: TGTGCCAGCAGCTTACCCTTGGGAGGACGGACCTCTGGGGCCAACGTCCTGACTTTC. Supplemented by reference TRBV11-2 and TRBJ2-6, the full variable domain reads EAGVAQSPRYKIIEKRQSVAFWCNPISGHATLYWYQQILGQGPKLLIQFQNNGVVDDSQLPKDRFSAERLKGVDSTLKIQPAKLEDSAVYLCASSLPLGGRTSGANVLTFGAGSRLTVL.

CDR3 sequence reads: CASSQEGTSVVTDTQYF. CDR3 nucleotide sequence: TGTGCCAGCAGCCAAGAAGGGACTAGCGTGGTGACAGATACGCAGTATTTT. The chain is built from TRBV4-2 and TRBJ2-3, with 10 bases that match TRBD2. The V segment lost 0 bases and the J segment 3 bases; nucleotides outside the gene matches: 6. The germline V gene has CDR1 LGHNA and CDR2 YNFKEQ. The CDR3 is made up of 17 amino acids.

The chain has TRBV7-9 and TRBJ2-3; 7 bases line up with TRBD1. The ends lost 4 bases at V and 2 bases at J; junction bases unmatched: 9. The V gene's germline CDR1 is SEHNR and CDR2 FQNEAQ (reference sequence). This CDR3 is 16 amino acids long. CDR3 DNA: TGTGCCAGCAGCTGGCCCCCTGGGACAGCCACAGATACGCAGTATTTT. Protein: CASSWPPGTATDTQYF.

The CDR3 nucleotides are TGTGCCAGTAGTATACTGAGAGGCAATGAGCAGTTCTTC. Translating gives CASSILRGNEQFF. The chain employs TRBV19 and TRBJ2-1; D is uncertain. From germline, CDR1 is LNHDA and CDR2 SQIVND (reference sequence). Trimming took 2 bases from V and 6 from J, leaving 8 bases between them. CDR3 size: 13 residues. Full variable domain (missing parts from reference TRBV19 and TRBJ2-1): DGGITQSPKYLFRKEGQNVTLSCEQNLNHDAMYWYRQDPGQGLRLIYYSQIVNDFQKGDIAEGYSVSREKKESFPLTVTSAQKNPTAFYLCASSILRGNEQFFGPGTRLTVL.

CDR3 residues: CASSLEGTSGYAQFF. The CDR3 DNA reads TGTGCCAGCAGCTTAGAGGGGACTAGCGGGTACGCGCAGTTCTTC. V is TRBV11-2 and J is TRBJ2-1, with 12 bases identical to TRBD2. The CDR3 totals 15 residues. With 0 bases clipped from V and 12 bases from J, the junction kept 6 bases outside the gene matches. Looked up from germline, CDR1 is SGHAT and CDR2 is FQNNGV.

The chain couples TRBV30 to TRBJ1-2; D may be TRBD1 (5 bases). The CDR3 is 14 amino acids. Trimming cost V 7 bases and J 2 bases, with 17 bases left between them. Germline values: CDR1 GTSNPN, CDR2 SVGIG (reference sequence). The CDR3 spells CAFTLLGGNYGYTF. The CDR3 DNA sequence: TGTGCCTTCACACTTCTGGGGGGGAACTATGGCTACACCTTC.

The CDR3 loop is CASSVPGVYGYTF. The CDR3 DNA reads as TGTGCCAGCAGCGTTCCGGGGGTTTATGGCTACACCTTC. The gene calls are TRBV9 and TRBJ1-2; perhaps TRBD1 as D (5 bases). Germline CDR1 reads SGDLS; CDR2 reads YYNGEE. This CDR3 spans 13 amino acids. Trimming shortened V by 2 bases and J by 5 bases, and 10 bases separated the two germline ends.

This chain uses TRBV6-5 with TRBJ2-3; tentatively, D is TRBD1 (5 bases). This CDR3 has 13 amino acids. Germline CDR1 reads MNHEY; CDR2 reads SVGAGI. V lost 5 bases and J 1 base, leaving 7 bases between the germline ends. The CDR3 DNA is TGTGCCAGCAGTAACAGGCGCACAGATACGCAGTATTTT. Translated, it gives CASSNRRTDTQYF.